These 25 T cell receptor beta chains were sequenced from one sample in a study of T cells in Graves' hyperthyroidism and ophthalmopathy. Using RNA transcripts as the source, TCR beta CDR3 regions were amplified. Initially, a first-round RT-PCR of the TCR CDR3 employed the HTBI primer set. TCRdb processed the multiplex PCR reads anew with MiXCR; each CDR3 protein has one entry. The sample yields 500,000 or so distinct CDR3 sequences, over 15% seen once. The specimen was blood. The receptors come from a young woman with Graves' ophthalmopathy.

This clonotype showed up just once. A read error may be the cause here, since a much bigger clone is one base away. This rearrangement joins TRBV24-1 to TRBJ1-5; D is undetermined. Between the trimmed V and J ends, which lost 3 bases and 10 bases, there was a span of 18 bases. CDR1 KGHDR and CDR2 SFDVKD come from the germline V gene. This CDR3 comprises 15 residues. CDR3 region: CATSDSSGLMEPQHF. The CDR3 coding sequence is TGTGCCACCAGTGATAGTAGCGGTTTAATGGAACCCCAGCATTTT.

This clonotype showed up many times. The chain recombines TRBV7-2 with TRBJ2-3; no clear D gene. The V gene's germline CDR1 is SGHTA and CDR2 FQGNSA. CDR3 size: 17 residues. V was cut by 1 base and J by 2 bases, with 16 bases left in between. The DNA for the CDR3 is TGTGCCAGCAGCTTAGTCTCCTGGCCCCACCCCACAGATACGCAGTATTTT. This gives the protein CASSLVSWPHPTDTQYF.

This clonotype was counted many times. V usage is TRBV27 and J usage is TRBJ2-7; D call uncertain. Germline CDR1 and CDR2: MNHEY and SMNVEV (reference sequence). This CDR3 contains 15 residues. Trimming took off 0 bases at V and 2 bases at J, with 11 bases between the two ends. As DNA, the CDR3 is TGTGCCAGCAGTTTATCGACTTTTGCCACCTACGAGCAGTACTTC. Its protein is CASSLSTFATYEQYF.

This clonotype was seen a handful of times. The chain couples TRBV6-2 or TRBV6-3 to TRBJ2-3, with 8 bases fitting TRBD1. This CDR3 comprises 15 residues. Trimming removed 6 bases from V and 2 bases from J; junction bases left unmatched: 7. The germline CDR1 and CDR2 sequences are MNHEY and SVGEGT. The DNA for the CDR3 is TGTGCCAGCAGCCGGACAGGGTGGGACACAGATACGCAGTATTTT. Protein: CASSRTGWDTDTQYF.

The rearrangement links TRBV6-1 to TRBJ2-7; no clear D. CDR1 MNHNS and CDR2 SASEGT come from the germline V gene. Trimming removed 4 bases from V and 1 base from J, with 14 bases in between. The CDR3 contains 15 residues. This chain's CDR3 is CASSVWQSYSYEQYF. The CDR3 coding sequence is TGTGCCAGCAGTGTTTGGCAGTCGTATTCCTACGAGCAGTACTTC.

This clonotype was recorded once. This rearrangement joins TRBV9 to TRBJ2-3; TRBD2 agrees at 9 bases. V gave up 0 bases and J gave up 2 bases; unmatched junction bases: 4. Germline V lookup: CDR1 SGDLS, CDR2 YYNGEE. This CDR3 contains 16 residues. The CDR3 is CASSVGSSGNTDTQYF. The CDR3 DNA is TGTGCCAGCAGCGTAGGCTCTAGCGGGAACACAGATACGCAGTATTTT.

This clonotype came up many times. V and J are TRBV28 and TRBJ2-1, with D tentatively TRBD2 (6 bases). The V end lost 8 bases, the J end lost 0 bases, and 20 bases lay between the germline ends. Germline CDR1 and CDR2: MDHEN and SYDVKM. The CDR3 has 17 residues. CDR3 residues: CASVTGRTLNSYNEQFF. CDR3 coding DNA: TGTGCCAGCGTGACGGGGAGGACTCTCAACTCCTACAATGAGCAGTTCTTC. The complete variable domain, with remaining parts taken from reference TRBV28 and TRBJ2-1, reads DVKVTQSSRYLVKRTGEKVFLECVQDMDHENMFWYRQDPGLGLRLIYFSYDVKMKEKGDIPEGYSVSREKKERFSLILESASTNQTSMYLCASVTGRTLNSYNEQFFGPGTRLTVL.

This clonotype showed up many times. This chain links TRBV28 with TRBJ2-3, with D possibly called TRBD1 or TRBD2 (5 bases each). The CDR3 extends over 14 amino acids. Germline lookup yields CDR1 MDHEN and CDR2 SYDVKM. Trimming left V 2 bases short and J 1 base short, with 7 bases between. As DNA, the CDR3 is TGTGCCAGCAGTTTAAGGGACCGCACAGATACGCAGTATTTT. Its translation: CASSLRDRTDTQYF.

The V gene is TRBV6-1, the J gene TRBJ1-2; TRBD1 matches 9 bases. V shed 7 bases and J 4 bases; nucleotides not matched to a gene: 10. Germline-derived CDR1 and CDR2 are MNHNS and SASEGT. The CDR3 is made up of 15 amino acids. The DNA for the CDR3 is TGTGCCAGCACTGAGGGGACAGGGAGTTTCTATGGCTACACCTTC. Residues: CASTEGTGSFYGYTF.

J is TRBJ2-3 and V is TRBV27, with D tentatively TRBD2 (6 bases). CDR3 length: 15 residues. Trimming left V 8 bases short and J 0 bases short, with 15 bases between. Germline V CDR1 and CDR2: MNHEY, SMNVEV (reference sequence). CDR3 residues: CASCPGETSTDTQYF. The CDR3 bases are TGTGCCAGCTGCCCGGGGGAGACTAGCACAGATACGCAGTATTTT.

The rearrangement links TRBV29-1 to TRBJ2-5; TRBD1 matches at 7 bases. J was trimmed by 3 bases and V by 3 bases; bases with no gene match: 4. Per germline, CDR1 SQVTM and CDR2 ANQGSEA. This CDR3 region has 13 residues. In DNA, the CDR3 is TGCAGCGTTGAGTGGCAGGGGGAAGAGACCCAGTACTTC. Translated, it gives CSVEWQGEETQYF.

This clonotype has a count of ten or more. The V gene is TRBV18, the J gene TRBJ2-1, with 8 bases fitting TRBD2. Germline assignment: CDR1 KGHSH and CDR2 LQKENI. This CDR3 is built from 14 residues. V trimming: 1 base; J trimming: 9 bases; junction bases outside the gene matches: 5. CDR3: CASSPLAGRGEQFF. The CDR3, as DNA: TGTGCCAGCTCACCACTAGCGGGAAGGGGTGAGCAGTTCTTC. Full variable domain (outside the CDR3, taken from reference TRBV18 and TRBJ2-1): NAGVMQNPRHLVRRRGQEARLRCSPMKGHSHVYWYRQLPEEGLKFMVYLQKENIIDESGMPKERFSAEFPKEGPSILRIQQVVRGDSAAYFCASSPLAGRGEQFFGPGTRLTVL.

This clonotype was detected many times. The gene calls are TRBV11-2 and TRBJ2-5; D tentatively fits TRBD1 or TRBD2 (5 bases each). Germline V lookup: CDR1 SGHAT, CDR2 FQNNGV. The CDR3 length is 16 residues. The V and J ends lost 4 bases and 5 bases respectively, with 20 bases between them. CDR3 loop: CASSSGTWGFGETQYF. The CDR3 DNA reads as TGTGCCAGCAGCTCGGGGACGTGGGGGTTTGGGGAGACCCAGTACTTC.

This clonotype was observed a handful of times. The CDR3 DNA is TGTGCCAGCAGCTTAGAGGACCCTACCTACGAGCAGTACTTC. Protein: CASSLEDPTYEQYF. The rearrangement uses TRBV7-9 and TRBJ2-7; D is ambiguous. The CDR3 consists of 14 residues. Germline-derived CDR1 and CDR2 are SEHNR and FQNEAQ (reference sequence). The V and J ends lost 1 base and 2 bases respectively, with 9 bases between them.

The rearrangement links TRBV20-1 to TRBJ2-1; 7 bases match TRBD2. This CDR3 is 14 amino acids long. V lost 2 bases and J lost 6; bases outside the gene matches: 7. Germline V gene lookup returns CDR1 DFQATT and CDR2 SNEGSKA (reference sequence). The CDR3 region has the DNA TGCAGTGCTAGACTGCCGGGAGGTGGCAATGAGCAGTTCTTC. It encodes CSARLPGGGNEQFF.

This clonotype has a count of ten or more. For the CDR3, the DNA is TGTGCCAGCAGATGGAGGGAGGGCACCGGGGAGCTGTTTTTT. Amino acid sequence: CASRWREGTGELFF. The chain is built from TRBV2 and TRBJ2-2; TRBD2 matches 7 bases. With V trimmed by 6 bases and J by 4 bases, 5 bases remained unmatched. Germline values: CDR1 SNHLY, CDR2 FYNNEI. CDR3 length: 14 amino acids.

This clonotype was seen many times. The CDR3 spells CSARSQPNTEAFF. The CDR3 bases are TGCAGTGCTAGGTCACAACCGAACACTGAAGCTTTCTTT. The chain employs TRBV20-1 and TRBJ1-1; D call uncertain. Germline V gene data show CDR1 as DFQATT and CDR2 as SNEGSKA (reference sequence). This CDR3 is 13 amino acids long. V was cut by 3 bases and J by 1 base, with 9 bases left in between.

The sample holds many counts of this clonotype. J is TRBJ2-1 and V is TRBV5-1; 8 positions agree with TRBD1. With V trimmed by 0 bases and J by 6 bases, 2 bases remained unmatched. The CDR3 consists of 14 residues. Germline V CDR1 and CDR2: SGHRS, YFSETQ. The CDR3 here is CASSLEGQGNEQFF. In nucleotides, the CDR3 is TGCGCCAGCAGCTTGGAAGGACAGGGCAATGAGCAGTTCTTC.

This clonotype was seen ten or more times. The chain uses TRBV27 and TRBJ1-4; a possible D gene is TRBD1 (5 bases). The CDR3 length is 14 residues. The V and J ends lost 3 bases and 7 bases respectively, with 12 bases between them. Per the germline V gene, CDR1 is MNHEY and CDR2 is SMNVEV (reference sequence). This CDR3 is CASSFRGRSEKLFF. The CDR3 bases are TGTGCCAGCAGTTTTCGGGGCAGGAGTGAAAAACTGTTTTTT.

To note about this clonotype: At one end, the junction sequence differs from germline, possibly due to a read error. The V gene is TRBV12-3 or TRBV12-4, the J gene TRBJ2-2; a weak D match, TRBD2 (5 bases). The CDR3 extends over 13 amino acids. CDR3 nucleotide sequence: TGTGCCAGCGGTTTTCGGGGAACCGGGGAGCTGTTTTTT. Amino acid sequence: CASGFRGTGELFF.

The chain employs TRBV20-1 and TRBJ2-3; 7 bases fit TRBD1. J was trimmed by 5 bases and V by 0 bases; bases with no gene match: 8. CDR1 and CDR2 from the germline V gene are DFQATT and SNEGSKA (reference sequence). This CDR3 has 15 amino acids. The CDR3 loop is CSARDGTASRDTQYF. The CDR3 coding sequence is TGCAGTGCTAGAGACGGGACAGCCTCCAGAGATACGCAGTATTTT.

The chain employs TRBV10-1 and TRBJ1-3, with D possibly matching TRBD1 (6 bases). The V end was cut by 2 bases, the J end by 2 bases, with 13 bases between. Per germline, CDR1 WNHNN and CDR2 SYGVQD (reference sequence). This CDR3 is 16 amino acids long. This CDR3 is CASSEEGGTTGNTIYF. CDR3 DNA: TGCGCCAGCAGTGAGGAGGGGGGTACCACTGGAAACACCATATATTTT.

This chain links TRBV19 with TRBJ1-1; the D gene is possibly TRBD1 (6 bases). The CDR3 is 13 residues long. Germline V gene lookup returns CDR1 LNHDA and CDR2 SQIVND (reference sequence). V was pared by 6 bases and J by 1 base, with 9 bases between. The chain's CDR3 is CASRKGQNTEAFF. CDR3 nucleotide sequence: TGTGCCAGTAGAAAGGGACAGAACACTGAAGCTTTCTTT.

The chain recombines TRBV11-1 with TRBJ2-7; 7 bases line up with TRBD2. From germline, CDR1 is SGHAT and CDR2 FQDESV (reference sequence). V trimming: 5 bases; J trimming: 5 bases; junction bases outside the gene matches: 15. The CDR3 runs 16 residues. In DNA form, the CDR3 reads TGTGCCAGCAGCCAGGGTGTGCGCGGGAGTCTCCACGAGCAGTACTTC. Translated, it gives CASSQGVRGSLHEQYF.

This clonotype was recorded a few times. The V gene is TRBV7-2, the J gene TRBJ2-1, with 9 positions matching TRBD2. J lost 6 bases, V lost 5 bases, and 11 bases had no gene match. Germline V gene sequence: CDR1 SGHTA, CDR2 FQGNSA. This CDR3 contains 16 residues. The CDR3 coding sequence is TGTGCCAGCAGCCAACATAGCGGGAGCCGGTTCAATGAGCAGTTCTTC. This encodes CASSQHSGSRFNEQFF.